The 25 T cell receptor beta chains below come from one sample, sequenced in a study of beta chain features in type 1 diabetes. The investigators reverse transcribed all of the isolated RNA, so they sequenced expressed TCRB transcripts. Assay used: immunoSEQ multiplex PCR; TCRdb lists only in-frame clones, some missing. The sample lists 620,000 or so clones; roughly a sixth were seen once. The sample comprised naive CD4+ T cells from blood. These receptors all stem from a man between 18 and 35 years old in good health.

This clone was seen only a few times. The rearrangement joins TRBV28 to TRBJ2-3; D gene ambiguous. Germline V gene sequence: CDR1 MDHEN, CDR2 SYDVKM. With 5 bases removed from V and 11 bases from J, the gap between germline ends came to 23 bases. The CDR3 is made up of 15 amino acids. The CDR3 region is CASSPDKALSLMQYF. In DNA form, the CDR3 reads TGTGCCAGCAGTCCCGACAAGGCCCTATCCTTAATGCAGTATTTT. The full variable domain, in which reference TRBV28 and TRBJ2-3 provide the parts outside the CDR3, is DVKVTQSSRYLVKRTGEKVFLECVQDMDHENMFWYRQDPGLGLRLIYFSYDVKMKEKGDIPEGYSVSREKKERFSLILESASTNQTSMYLCASSPDKALSLMQYFGPGTRLTVL.

V and J are TRBV6-6 and TRBJ1-2, with 10 bases matching TRBD1. The trim removed 6 bases at V and 4 bases at J, leaving 5 bases unmatched. The CDR3 spans 14 residues. From germline, CDR1 is MNHNY and CDR2 SVGAGI (reference sequence). The DNA for the CDR3 is TGTGCCAGCAGAACCGGGACAGGGGTCTATGGCTACACCTTC. It is translated as CASRTGTGVYGYTF.

CDR3 loop: CATSRDRTAYEQYF. CDR3 bases: TGTGCCACCAGCAGAGATCGGACAGCCTACGAGCAGTACTTC. This chain links TRBV15 with TRBJ2-7; weak D call: TRBD1 (6 bases). Germline assignment: CDR1 LNHNV and CDR2 YYDKDF (reference sequence). The germline V and J ends were trimmed by 0 bases and 2 bases, with 8 bases remaining between them. CDR3 length: 14 residues.

The chain carries TRBV6-1 and TRBJ1-2; D unresolved. The ends were cut back, 2 bases at V and 3 bases at J, with 7 bases in the middle. The length of the CDR3 is 13 residues. The germline V gene encodes CDR1 MNHNS and CDR2 SASEGT. CDR3 residues: CASSEIDYYGYTF. The CDR3 DNA sequence: TGTGCCAGCAGTGAAATCGACTACTATGGCTACACCTTC.

This clone was counted a few times. This chain connects TRBV6-5 to TRBJ1-2; D ambiguous. Deletions cut 7 bases from V and 1 base from J, with 10 bases between. This CDR3 contains 13 residues. CDR1 and CDR2 (germline): MNHEY, SVGAGI. CDR3 sequence: CASKPGINYGYTF. In DNA, the CDR3 is TGTGCCAGCAAACCGGGGATTAACTATGGCTACACCTTC.

The chain has TRBV5-6 and TRBJ2-3, with D possibly being TRBD2 (5 bases). This CDR3 spans 14 amino acids. Germline V gene lookup returns CDR1 SGHDT and CDR2 YYEEEE. Trimming shortened V by 2 bases and J by 5 bases, and 12 bases separated the two germline ends. CDR3 amino acids: CASSLALRGDTQYF. CDR3 nucleotide sequence: TGTGCCAGCAGCTTAGCGCTCCGGGGAGATACGCAGTATTTT.

This clone was observed a handful of times. The rearrangement links TRBV2 to TRBJ2-1; 10 bases align to TRBD2. Germline values: CDR1 SNHLY, CDR2 FYNNEI. With V trimmed by 6 bases and J by 1 base, 9 bases remained unmatched. This CDR3 spans 17 amino acids. In DNA form, the CDR3 reads TGTGCCAGCAGGGGGGGCCTAGCGGGAGCGTCCTACAATGAGCAGTTCTTC. Its protein is CASRGGLAGASYNEQFF.

This chain joins TRBV10-3 and TRBJ2-3; D is possibly TRBD1 (5 bases). This CDR3 contains 15 residues. Germline lookup yields CDR1 ENHRY and CDR2 SYGVKD. The ends were cut back, 3 bases at V and 8 bases at J, with 18 bases in the middle. CDR3 amino acids: CAISDSWGPRSTQYF. The CDR3 coding sequence is TGTGCCATCAGTGACTCCTGGGGCCCTAGGTCTACGCAGTATTTT.

This clone was counted between two and nine times. The genes are TRBV5-1 and TRBJ1-5; weak D call: TRBD1 (5 bases). CDR3 size: 14 residues. V lost 4 bases, J lost 4 bases, and 12 bases lay in between. Germline V lookup: CDR1 SGHRS, CDR2 YFSETQ. CDR3: CASSAGEHNQPQHF. Here the CDR3 DNA reads TGCGCCAGCAGCGCGGGGGAGCATAATCAGCCCCAGCATTTT.

The chain is built from TRBV28 and TRBJ2-1; TRBD1 aligns across 11 bases. The CDR3 totals 19 residues. Trimming cost V 5 bases and J 7 bases; bases outside gene matches: 19. Germline V gene lookup returns CDR1 MDHEN and CDR2 SYDVKM. CDR3 in DNA: TGTGCCAGCAGTGGTTCTCCGGGACAGGGGGGCAAAATAGGGAATGAGCAGTTCTTC. Encoded protein: CASSGSPGQGGKIGNEQFF. Combining the CDR3 with reference TRBV28 and TRBJ2-1 gives the whole variable domain DVKVTQSSRYLVKRTGEKVFLECVQDMDHENMFWYRQDPGLGLRLIYFSYDVKMKEKGDIPEGYSVSREKKERFSLILESASTNQTSMYLCASSGSPGQGGKIGNEQFFGPGTRLTVL.

The sample holds a few counts of this clone. The chain recombines TRBV5-4 with TRBJ2-1; no firm D call. V was trimmed by 1 base and J by 8 bases, leaving 10 bases between them. The V gene's germline CDR1 is SGHNT and CDR2 YYREEE (reference sequence). CDR3 size: 13 residues. Here the CDR3 DNA reads TGTGCCAGCAGCTTGATTAGCATCGATGAGCAGTTCTTC. Protein: CASSLISIDEQFF.

This sequence joins TRBV19 and TRBJ2-2, with D perhaps TRBD2 (5 bases). The germline V gene encodes CDR1 LNHDA and CDR2 SQIVND (reference sequence). This CDR3 is 14 amino acids long. V was pared by 8 bases and J by 0 bases, with 10 bases between. The CDR3 protein is CASSGVANTGELFF. Here the CDR3 DNA reads TGTGCCAGTTCCGGGGTAGCGAACACCGGGGAGCTGTTTTTT. Filled out from reference TRBV19 and TRBJ2-2, the complete variable domain reads DGGITQSPKYLFRKEGQNVTLSCEQNLNHDAMYWYRQDPGQGLRLIYYSQIVNDFQKGDIAEGYSVSREKKESFPLTVTSAQKNPTAFYLCASSGVANTGELFFGEGSRLTVL.

This clone was picked up a small number of times. CDR3: CAISGSDLETQYF. For the CDR3, the DNA is TGTGCCATCAGTGGGTCGGACCTGGAGACCCAGTACTTC. This chain connects TRBV10-3 to TRBJ2-5, with D hard to call. The length of the CDR3 is 13 residues. V shed 4 bases and J shed 5 bases, with 11 bases lying between them. The germline V gene has CDR1 ENHRY and CDR2 SYGVKD.

The J gene is TRBJ1-5, the V gene TRBV7-2; 8 bases line up with TRBD1. The CDR3 contains 17 residues. V gave up 1 base and J gave up 11 bases; unmatched junction bases: 16. Germline V lookup: CDR1 SGHTA, CDR2 FQGNSA. CDR3 loop: CASSLESGQGPTSTQHF. The CDR3 region has the DNA TGTGCCAGCAGCTTAGAATCAGGACAGGGCCCTACGTCAACCCAGCATTTT.

The table lists this clone with a few counts. The chain is built from TRBV7-3 and TRBJ2-3; D call uncertain. The germline gives CDR1 SGHTA, CDR2 FQGTGA. The CDR3 is made up of 13 amino acids. V dropped 3 bases and J dropped 2 bases, with 6 bases sitting between them. For the CDR3, the DNA is TGTGCCAGCAGCTTCCCCCACACAGATACGCAGTATTTT. Translation: CASSFPHTDTQYF.

CDR3 in amino acids: CASSYSSLGHSYEQYF. CDR3 in DNA: TGTGCCAGCAGTTACTCATCTTTGGGACACTCCTACGAGCAGTACTTC. The chain couples TRBV6-5 to TRBJ2-7; TRBD1 might be the D (6 bases). V was clipped by 0 bases and J by 0 bases, with 12 bases between them. CDR3 size: 16 residues. Germline V CDR1 and CDR2: MNHEY, SVGAGI.

The V and J genes are TRBV7-8 and TRBJ1-2; a possible D gene is TRBD1 (6 bases). The germline V and J ends were trimmed by 1 base and 5 bases, with 11 bases remaining between them. This CDR3 region has 14 residues. In germline, CDR1 is SGHVS, CDR2 FQNEAQ. This CDR3 reads CASSLDRVQYGYTF. The CDR3 DNA is TGTGCCAGCAGCTTAGACAGGGTACAGTATGGCTACACCTTC.

This clone was seen more than once but under ten times. The chain uses TRBV4-3 and TRBJ2-5; TRBD1 matches at 7 bases. Unmatched junction bases numbered 7, after V lost 1 base and J lost 2 bases. Germline assignment: CDR1 LGHNA and CDR2 YSLEER. CDR3 length: 16 residues. Here the CDR3 reads CASSQVLRGPQETQYF. The CDR3 bases are TGCGCCAGCAGCCAAGTCCTGAGGGGGCCTCAAGAGACCCAGTACTTC.

The chain links TRBV20-1 to TRBJ2-7; unclear D gene. This CDR3 has 10 amino acids. The germline V gene has CDR1 DFQATT and CDR2 SNEGSKA (reference sequence). V was shortened by 5 bases and J by 1 base, with 3 bases between the two germline ends. As DNA, the CDR3 is TGCAGTGCTTATTCCTACGAGCAGTACTTC. It yields the protein CSAYSYEQYF.

This chain connects TRBV18 to TRBJ2-7; the D is unclear. Trimming took off 2 bases at V and 0 bases at J, with 2 bases between the two ends. The CDR3 extends over 12 amino acids. Germline lookup yields CDR1 KGHSH and CDR2 LQKENI. CDR3 coding DNA: TGTGCCAGCTCACCATACTCCTACGAGCAGTACTTC. It codes for CASSPYSYEQYF.

This clone was counted between two and nine times. V usage is TRBV2 and J usage is TRBJ2-2, with D possibly being TRBD1 (6 bases). The germline gives CDR1 SNHLY, CDR2 FYNNEI. The V gene lost 4 bases and the J gene lost 3 bases, with 9 bases spanning the gap. This CDR3 spans 14 amino acids. CDR3 DNA sequence: TGTGCCAGCAGTGTTGAGGGGGACACCGGGGAGCTGTTTTTT. Protein sequence: CASSVEGDTGELFF.

The chain combines TRBV7-9 with TRBJ2-1; 11 nucleotides align to TRBD2. V gave up 5 bases and J gave up 1 base; unmatched junction bases: 7. The CDR3 sequence is 17 residues long. Per the germline V gene, CDR1 is SEHNR and CDR2 is FQNEAQ (reference sequence). The CDR3 nucleotides are TGTGCCAGCAGCGCCGGGACTAGCGGAGTATCCTACAATGAGCAGTTCTTC. It translates to CASSAGTSGVSYNEQFF.

The chain links TRBV5-4 to TRBJ2-5, with TRBD2 as a possible D gene (5 bases). V lost 0 bases and J 4 bases, leaving 13 bases between the germline ends. The CDR3 is made up of 15 amino acids. CDR1 and CDR2 from the germline V gene are SGHNT and YYREEE (reference sequence). The CDR3 DNA sequence: TGTGCCAGCAGCTTGGCTAGCTTGTATTCAGAGACCCAGTACTTC. Its translation is CASSLASLYSETQYF.

The chain links TRBV7-9 to TRBJ2-7; D call uncertain. The CDR3 covers 15 residues. Per germline, CDR1 SEHNR and CDR2 FQNEAQ (reference sequence). Trimming left V 2 bases short and J 2 bases short, with 13 bases between. Here the CDR3 DNA reads TGTGCCAGCAGCTTAAGAGGCTCCACGGCCTACGAGCAGTACTTC. Its translation: CASSLRGSTAYEQYF. Variable domain in full (rest from reference TRBV7-9 and TRBJ2-7): DTGVSQNPRHKITKRGQNVTFRCDPISEHNRLYWYRQTLGQGPEFLTYFQNEAQLEKSRLLSDRFSAERPKGSFSTLEIQRTEQGDSAMYLCASSLRGSTAYEQYFGPGTRLTVT.

The rearrangement joins TRBV2 to TRBJ2-4, with D maybe TRBD1 (5 bases). The CDR3 runs 19 residues. Germline V gene sequence: CDR1 SNHLY, CDR2 FYNNEI. Trimming removed 5 bases at V and 0 bases at J, with 23 bases between. CDR3 nucleotides: TGTGCCAGCAGTCCCCTAGGAACAGGAACACTCCTAGCCAAAAACATTCAGTACTTC. This gives the protein CASSPLGTGTLLAKNIQYF.